This entry is about one T cell receptor (beta chain). This record belongs to a study of cytomegalovirus exposure and HLA in healthy donors. Deletions cut 2 bases from V and 1 base from J, with 12 bases between. Germline CDR1 LNHDA, CDR2 SQIVND (reference sequence). The CDR3 consists of 16 residues. The PCR was carried out with 60 Vbeta primers and 13 Jbeta primers. TCRdb's copy holds only in-frame clones and misses some; the assay was immunoSEQ multiplex PCR. This repertoire shows 95,000 to 100,000 clones, about 76% found once; its top ten account for roughly 8%. The sample taken for sequencing was PBMCs. J is TRBJ1-5 and V is TRBV19; possible D gene TRBD1, 5 bases. The clonotype originates from a human donor in good health. CDR3 in amino acids: CASSILRQSSNQPQHF. CDR3 DNA sequence: TGTGCCAGTAGTATATTAAGACAGTCCAGCAATCAGCCCCAGCATTTT.